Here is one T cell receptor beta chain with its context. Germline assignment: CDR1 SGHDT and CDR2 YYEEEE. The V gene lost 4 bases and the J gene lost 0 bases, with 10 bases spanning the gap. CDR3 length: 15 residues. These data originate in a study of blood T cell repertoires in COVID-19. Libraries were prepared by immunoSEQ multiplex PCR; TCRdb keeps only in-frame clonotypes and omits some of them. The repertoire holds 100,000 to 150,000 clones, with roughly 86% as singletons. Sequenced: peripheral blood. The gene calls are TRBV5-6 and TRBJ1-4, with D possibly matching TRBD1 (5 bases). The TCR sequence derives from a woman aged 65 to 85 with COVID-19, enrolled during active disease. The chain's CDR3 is CASSPEGSTNEKLFF. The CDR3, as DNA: TGTGCCAGCAGCCCGGAGGGGTCAACTAATGAAAAACTGTTTTTT.